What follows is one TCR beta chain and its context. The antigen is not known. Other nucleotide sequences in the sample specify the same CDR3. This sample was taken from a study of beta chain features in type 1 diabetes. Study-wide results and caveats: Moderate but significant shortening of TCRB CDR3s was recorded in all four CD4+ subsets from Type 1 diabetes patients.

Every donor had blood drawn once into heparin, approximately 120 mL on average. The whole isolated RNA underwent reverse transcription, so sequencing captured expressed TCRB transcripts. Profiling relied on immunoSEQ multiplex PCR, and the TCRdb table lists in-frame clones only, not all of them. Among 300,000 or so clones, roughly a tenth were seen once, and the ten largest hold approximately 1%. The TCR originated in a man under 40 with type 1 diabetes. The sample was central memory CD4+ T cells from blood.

CDR3 residues: CASSLQVNYGYTF. The CDR3 nucleotides are TGTGCCAGCAGCTTACAAGTGAACTATGGCTACACCTTC. The chain uses TRBV7-2 and TRBJ1-2; no clear D gene. Trimming took 2 bases from V and 2 from J, leaving 6 bases between them. This CDR3 is 13 amino acids long. Germline CDR1 is SGHTA and CDR2 is FQGNSA.